A single sample is the source of the 27 T cell receptor beta chains below, sequenced in a study of beta chain features in type 1 diabetes. Isolated RNA was reverse transcribed in full, so expressed TCRB transcripts were sequenced. Clones were sequenced by immunoSEQ multiplex PCR, and TCRdb holds only the in-frame ones, with some missing. The table shows hundreds of thousands of clones, with approximately 14% occurring only once. The specimen was naive CD4+ T cells from blood. The origin of the receptors is a man younger than 40 in good health.

The rearrangement joins TRBV4-1 to TRBJ2-2, with TRBD1 matching over 10 bases. Germline CDR1 and CDR2: MGHRA and YSYEKL. This CDR3 has 18 residues. V trimming: 5 bases; J trimming: 9 bases; junction bases outside the gene matches: 18. The CDR3 loop is CASSSRPSGTGVFRELFF. For the CDR3, the DNA is TGCGCCAGCAGCAGTCGCCCGTCCGGGACAGGGGTTTTCAGGGAGCTGTTTTTT.

The chain recombines TRBV5-4 with TRBJ2-7, with 9 nucleotides matching TRBD1. This CDR3 is built from 16 residues. Germline lookup yields CDR1 SGHNT and CDR2 YYREEE (reference sequence). J was trimmed by 2 bases and V by 0 bases; bases with no gene match: 6. The CDR3, as DNA: TGTGCCAGCAGCTTGGTTCGTGGGACAGGGACCTACGAGCAGTACTTC. Translating it yields CASSLVRGTGTYEQYF.

This chain connects TRBV5-1 to TRBJ2-5; 8 bases are shared with TRBD2. V gave up 4 bases and J gave up 5 bases; unmatched junction bases: 7. The CDR3 totals 14 residues. CDR1 is SGHRS and CDR2 is YFSETQ in the germline V gene. CDR3 sequence: CASSPGTRSETQYF. DNA of the CDR3: TGCGCCAGCAGCCCAGGGACTAGGAGTGAGACCCAGTACTTC.

The rearrangement uses TRBV5-4 and TRBJ2-5; 13 nucleotides match TRBD2. The CDR3 totals 15 residues. V gave up 3 bases and J gave up 5 bases; unmatched junction bases: 4. The germline V gene encodes CDR1 SGHNT and CDR2 YYREEE (reference sequence). The CDR3 DNA sequence: TGTGCCAGCAGCTCGGGACTAGCGGGAATGGAGACCCAGTACTTC. Amino acid sequence: CASSSGLAGMETQYF.

This chain uses TRBV13 with TRBJ1-3; D call uncertain. The germline gives CDR1 PRHDT, CDR2 FYEKMQ (reference sequence). The CDR3 length is 13 residues. Trimming shortened V by 5 bases and J by 5 bases, and 10 bases separated the two germline ends. The CDR3, as DNA: TGTGCCAGCAGCGCCCGGACCAGAAACACCATATATTTT. Translating gives CASSARTRNTIYF.

This clone was seen a few times. The chain has TRBV2 and TRBJ2-7; D is unclear. The germline V and J ends were trimmed by 3 bases and 4 bases, with 7 bases remaining between them. CDR1 and CDR2 (germline): SNHLY, FYNNEI. This CDR3 contains 12 residues. In nucleotides, the CDR3 is TGTGCCAGCAGTGAGGCCCTATACGAGCAGTACTTC. Protein product: CASSEALYEQYF.

There are a few counts of this clone. The chain employs TRBV4-1 and TRBJ2-7; TRBD2 agrees at 13 bases. The CDR3 has 16 residues. From germline, CDR1 is MGHRA and CDR2 YSYEKL. After removal of 4 bases from V and 2 bases from J, the junction contained 5 bases not matched to a gene. CDR3 nucleotides: TGCGCCAGCAGCCGAACGACTAGCGGGGGGACCTACGAGCAGTACTTC. As protein: CASSRTTSGGTYEQYF.

CDR3 coding DNA: TGCAGCGTCGGGGTGGGTGTCGCTACTAGCACAGATACGCAGTATTTT. Its translation: CSVGVGVATSTDTQYF. The chain uses TRBV29-1 and TRBJ2-3, with D tentatively TRBD2 (5 bases). CDR1 and CDR2 from the germline V gene are SQVTM and ANQGSEA. This CDR3 has 16 residues. V lost 6 bases, J lost 0 bases, and 19 bases lay in between.

The gene calls are TRBV7-3 and TRBJ2-7, with 9 bases fitting TRBD2. The CDR3 sequence is 14 residues long. J lost 2 bases, V lost 5 bases, and 4 bases had no gene match. Looked up from germline, CDR1 is SGHTA and CDR2 is FQGTGA. The CDR3 is CASSTASGTYEQYV. CDR3 DNA: TGTGCCAGCAGCACCGCTAGCGGGACCTACGAGCAGTACGTC.

The V call is TRBV27, the J call TRBJ2-3; no reliable D call. The germline V and J ends were trimmed by 10 bases and 0 bases, with 23 bases remaining between them. Germline values: CDR1 MNHEY, CDR2 SMNVEV (reference sequence). The CDR3 sequence is 17 residues long. CDR3 amino acids: CATAPTVRSDSTDTQYF. For the CDR3, the DNA is TGTGCCACAGCCCCTACCGTTAGGAGCGATAGCACAGATACGCAGTATTTT.

This clone was counted a few times. The chain combines TRBV7-2 with TRBJ2-1, with TRBD1 as a possible D gene (5 bases). The CDR3 is made up of 14 amino acids. Germline V gene data show CDR1 as SGHTA and CDR2 as FQGNSA. Trimming cost V 1 base and J 3 bases, with 7 bases left between them. The CDR3 spells CASSLEQGYNEQFF. CDR3 DNA: TGTGCCAGCAGCTTAGAGCAGGGCTACAATGAGCAGTTCTTC.

This chain links TRBV5-4 with TRBJ1-2, with TRBD1 identical over 7 bases. Germline values: CDR1 SGHNT, CDR2 YYREEE (reference sequence). This CDR3 is built from 14 residues. Losses at the gene ends were 4 bases for V and 8 bases for J; bases not matched to a gene: 11. As DNA, the CDR3 is TGTGCCAGCAGCCAGGACAGGTTGGCTTGGGGCTACACCTTC. It translates to CASSQDRLAWGYTF.

This clone was seen more than once but under ten times. The V and J genes are TRBV5-4 and TRBJ2-7; D call uncertain. V was cut by 3 bases and J by 2 bases, with 15 bases left in between. The CDR3 spans 15 residues. Germline V gives CDR1 SGHNT, CDR2 YYREEE (reference sequence). In DNA, the CDR3 is TGTGCCAGCAGCTCGGGCAGTGGCGAAGCCTACGAGCAGTACTTC. It translates to CASSSGSGEAYEQYF.

This clone showed up just a few times. The chain couples TRBV7-9 to TRBJ2-7; weak D call: TRBD1 (5 bases). V was pared by 6 bases and J by 4 bases, with 10 bases between. The CDR3 length is 12 residues. The germline V gene has CDR1 SEHNR and CDR2 FQNEAQ (reference sequence). The CDR3 loop reads CASRGHPYEQYV. CDR3 coding DNA: TGTGCCAGCAGAGGACATCCTTACGAGCAGTACGTC.

This clone was seen a few times. J is TRBJ1-5 and V is TRBV13; weak D call: TRBD1 (5 bases). CDR3 length: 13 residues. The V end was cut by 5 bases, the J end by 9 bases, with 14 bases between. The germline CDR1 and CDR2 sequences are PRHDT and FYEKMQ (reference sequence). The CDR3 protein is CASSQGHGPPQHF. The DNA of the CDR3 is TGTGCCAGCAGCCAAGGACATGGCCCGCCCCAGCATTTT.

The chain combines TRBV7-6 with TRBJ1-2; no clear D gene. This CDR3 comprises 13 residues. The V and J ends lost 1 base and 4 bases respectively, with 7 bases between them. The germline V gene has CDR1 SGHVS and CDR2 FNYEAQ. The CDR3 sequence: CASSLVAGYGYTF. The DNA for the CDR3 is TGTGCCAGCAGCTTAGTGGCAGGCTATGGCTACACCTTC.

This clone was seen a few times. This chain joins TRBV5-6 and TRBJ2-7; either TRBD1 or TRBD2 may fit D (5 bases each). Germline CDR1 and CDR2: SGHDT and YYEEEE. This CDR3 has 15 residues. V lost 4 bases and J lost 3, with 17 bases in between. This CDR3 reads CASSDGTITDYEQYV. Written as DNA, the CDR3 is TGTGCCAGCAGCGACGGGACCATTACTGACTACGAGCAGTACGTC.

The V gene is TRBV23-1, the J gene TRBJ2-7, with D maybe TRBD1 (6 bases). TRBV23-1 is an ORF, and what it does is uncertain. The CDR3 loop spans 17 amino acids. Trimming removed 3 bases from V and 0 bases from J, with 18 bases in between. CDR3 in amino acids: CASSHLRRGGTSYEQYV. In DNA form, the CDR3 reads TGCGCCAGCAGTCACTTGCGGAGAGGGGGAACCTCCTACGAGCAGTACGTC.

The chain is built from TRBV2 and TRBJ1-6; D is unresolved. CDR3 length: 11 residues. The V and J ends lost 8 bases and 8 bases respectively, with 7 bases between them. The germline V gene has CDR1 SNHLY and CDR2 FYNNEI. CDR3 region: CASDRYSPLHF. CDR3 nucleotides: TGTGCCAGCGATCGGTATTCACCCCTCCACTTT.

There are a few counts of this clone. J is TRBJ2-3 and V is TRBV29-1; 7 nucleotides align to TRBD1. CDR1 is SQVTM and CDR2 is ANQGSEA in the germline V gene. Losses at the gene ends were 3 bases for V and 6 bases for J; bases not matched to a gene: 9. CDR3 length: 14 amino acids. CDR3 DNA sequence: TGCAGCGTTGATCGCACAGGGGTAAGGGATACGCAGTATTTT. This codes for CSVDRTGVRDTQYF.

The sample holds a few counts of this clone. The rearrangement uses TRBV18 and TRBJ2-7, with D hard to call. V shed 3 bases and J shed 3 bases, with 12 bases lying between them. The germline CDR1 and CDR2 sequences are KGHSH and LQKENI. This CDR3 comprises 14 residues. The CDR3 DNA sequence: TGTGCCAGCTCACCGGGTCAGACGGTCTACGAGCAGTACGTC. This gives the protein CASSPGQTVYEQYV.

This clone was seen only a few times. The rearrangement uses TRBV5-1 and TRBJ2-1, with D possibly being TRBD1 or TRBD2 (5 bases each). Trimming removed 4 bases at V and 6 bases at J, with 14 bases between. CDR3 length: 14 residues. Looked up from germline, CDR1 is SGHRS and CDR2 is YFSETQ. The CDR3 loop reads CASSIGARGNEQFF. The CDR3 nucleotides read TGCGCCAGCAGCATCGGGGCTAGGGGCAATGAGCAGTTCTTC.

This clone was observed a handful of times. This chain joins TRBV7-2 and TRBJ2-2, with 8 positions matching TRBD2. The CDR3 length is 15 residues. Trimming at V came to 5 bases and at J to 5 bases, leaving 7 bases not matched to a gene. The germline gives CDR1 SGHTA, CDR2 FQGNSA. The CDR3 loop is CASSTSGSLTGELFF. CDR3 DNA sequence: TGTGCCAGCAGCACAAGCGGGAGTTTGACCGGGGAGCTGTTTTTT.

This clone was counted only a few times. The chain recombines TRBV2 with TRBJ2-3; TRBD1 matches 9 bases. The V and J ends lost 3 bases and 2 bases, in that order; junction bases with no gene match: 6. CDR1 SNHLY and CDR2 FYNNEI come from the germline V gene. The CDR3 is 16 residues long. This CDR3 reads CASSDWTGADTDTQYF. CDR3 sequence (DNA): TGTGCCAGCAGTGACTGGACAGGGGCGGACACAGATACGCAGTATTTT.

The chain uses TRBV6-6 and TRBJ1-4, with D possibly TRBD1 on 6 matching bases. CDR1 is MNHNY, CDR2 SVGAGI, per germline (reference sequence). Trimming shortened V by 2 bases and J by 8 bases, and 12 bases separated the two germline ends. This CDR3 has 14 amino acids. The DNA for the CDR3 is TGTGCCAGCAGTTACCTCCAGGGGTGGGAAAAACTGTTTTTT. Amino acid sequence: CASSYLQGWEKLFF.

The chain couples TRBV29-1 to TRBJ1-5; no definite D call. Trimming pared 4 bases from V and 1 base from J, leaving 5 bases between. Germline CDR1 and CDR2: SQVTM and ANQGSEA. CDR3 length: 12 amino acids. This CDR3 is CSVGSSNQPQHF. The DNA of the CDR3 is TGCAGCGTTGGATCAAGCAATCAGCCCCAGCATTTT.

The CDR3 nucleotides are TGTGCCAGCAGTTCGGTCGCGGATGGCTACACCTTC. Protein product: CASSSVADGYTF. This chain links TRBV27 with TRBJ1-2; no clear D. V lost 4 bases to trimming and J lost 6 bases, with 9 bases between them. Germline V gene sequence: CDR1 MNHEY, CDR2 SMNVEV (reference sequence). The length of the CDR3 is 12 residues.